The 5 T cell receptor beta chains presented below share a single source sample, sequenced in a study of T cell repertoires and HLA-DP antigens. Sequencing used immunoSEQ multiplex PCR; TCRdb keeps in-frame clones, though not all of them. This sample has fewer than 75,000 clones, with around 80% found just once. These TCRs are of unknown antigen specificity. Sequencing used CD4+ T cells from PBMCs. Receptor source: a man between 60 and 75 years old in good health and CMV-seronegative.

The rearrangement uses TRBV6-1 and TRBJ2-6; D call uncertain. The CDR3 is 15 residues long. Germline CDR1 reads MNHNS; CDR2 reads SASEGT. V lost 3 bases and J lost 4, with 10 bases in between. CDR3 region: CASSDRTAGANVLTF. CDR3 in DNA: TGTGCCAGCAGTGACCGGACGGCCGGGGCCAACGTCCTGACTTTC.

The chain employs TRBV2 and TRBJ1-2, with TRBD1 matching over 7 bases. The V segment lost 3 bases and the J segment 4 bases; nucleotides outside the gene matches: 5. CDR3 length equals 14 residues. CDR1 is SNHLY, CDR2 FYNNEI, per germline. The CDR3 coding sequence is TGTGCCAGCAGTGAGGGCGCAGGGGGCTATGGCTACACCTTC. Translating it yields CASSEGAGGYGYTF.

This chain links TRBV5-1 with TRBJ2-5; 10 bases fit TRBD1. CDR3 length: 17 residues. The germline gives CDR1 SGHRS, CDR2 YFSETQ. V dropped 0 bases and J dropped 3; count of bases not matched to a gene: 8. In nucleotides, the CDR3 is TGCGCCAGCAGCTTGGTGTCAGGGGGGACAGGGGAAGAGACCCAGTACTTC. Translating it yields CASSLVSGGTGEETQYF.

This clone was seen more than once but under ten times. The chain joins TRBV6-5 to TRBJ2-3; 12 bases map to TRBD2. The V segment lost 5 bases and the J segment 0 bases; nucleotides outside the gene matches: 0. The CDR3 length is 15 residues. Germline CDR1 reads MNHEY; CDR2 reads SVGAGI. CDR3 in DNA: TGTGCCAGCAGTCTAGCGGGGGGGAGCACAGATACGCAGTATTTT. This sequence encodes CASSLAGGSTDTQYF.

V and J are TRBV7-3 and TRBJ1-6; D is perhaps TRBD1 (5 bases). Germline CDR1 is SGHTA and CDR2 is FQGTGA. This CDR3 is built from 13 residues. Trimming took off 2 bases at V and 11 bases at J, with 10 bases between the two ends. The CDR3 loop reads CASSLGGRTPLHF. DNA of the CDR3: TGTGCCAGCAGCTTAGGGGGACGGACACCCCTCCACTTT.